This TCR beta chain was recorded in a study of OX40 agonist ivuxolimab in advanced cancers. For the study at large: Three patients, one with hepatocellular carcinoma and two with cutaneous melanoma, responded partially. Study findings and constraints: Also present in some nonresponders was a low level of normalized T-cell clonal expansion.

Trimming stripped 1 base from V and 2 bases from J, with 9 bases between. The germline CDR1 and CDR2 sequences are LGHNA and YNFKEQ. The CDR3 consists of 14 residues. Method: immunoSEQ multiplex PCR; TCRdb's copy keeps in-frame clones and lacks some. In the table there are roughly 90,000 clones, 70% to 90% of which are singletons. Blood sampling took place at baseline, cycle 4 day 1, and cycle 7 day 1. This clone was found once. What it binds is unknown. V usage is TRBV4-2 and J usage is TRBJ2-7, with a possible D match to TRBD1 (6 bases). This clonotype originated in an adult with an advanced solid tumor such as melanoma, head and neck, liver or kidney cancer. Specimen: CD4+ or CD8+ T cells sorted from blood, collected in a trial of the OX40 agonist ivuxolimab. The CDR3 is CASSQGQEAYEQYF. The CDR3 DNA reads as TGTGCCAGCAGCCAAGGACAGGAGGCCTACGAGCAGTACTTC.